What follows are 16 T cell receptor beta chains derived from one specimen sequenced in a study of stem cell transplantation in POMP-related autoinflammatory disease. Sequenced by immunoSEQ multiplex PCR; TCRdb stores in-frame clones only, minus some. This sample has 9,100 or so clones, with 75% to 85% found just once. The specimen comprised CD4+ T cells from PBMCs, sampled after stem cell transplantation. The receptors were gathered from a human patient with POMP-related autoinflammation and immune dysregulation (PRAID). A subset of T cells may come from the graft donor.

J is TRBJ2-7 and V is TRBV12-3 or TRBV12-4; no firm D call. CDR3 length: 13 amino acids. The germline V and J ends were trimmed by 0 bases and 0 bases, with 3 bases remaining between them. CDR3 loop: CASSLANSYEQYF. CDR3 DNA: TGTGCCAGCAGTTTAGCGAACTCCTACGAGCAGTACTTC.

The chain combines TRBV3-1 (or the pseudogene TRBV3-2) with TRBJ2-7, with 7 positions matching TRBD1. With 4 bases clipped from V and 3 bases from J, the junction kept 6 bases outside the gene matches. CDR3 size: 14 residues. CDR1 and CDR2 (germline): LGHDT, YNNKEL (reference sequence). Here the CDR3 reads CASSRPGQYYEQYF. CDR3 DNA: TGTGCCAGCAGCCGCCCGGGACAGTACTACGAGCAGTACTTC.

V usage is TRBV6-5 and J usage is TRBJ2-3, with TRBD1 matching over 7 bases. Germline V gives CDR1 MNHEY, CDR2 SVGAGI. This CDR3 region has 15 residues. Trimming removed 4 bases from V and 0 bases from J; junction bases left unmatched: 4. The CDR3 here is CASSSHRGSTDTQYF. The CDR3 coding sequence is TGTGCCAGCAGTTCTCACAGGGGTAGCACAGATACGCAGTATTTT.

The rearrangement joins TRBV27 to TRBJ1-1, with D maybe TRBD1 (5 bases). The CDR3 contains 15 residues. Germline CDR1 is MNHEY and CDR2 is SMNVEV (reference sequence). The V and J ends lost 6 bases and 1 base respectively, with 15 bases between them. The CDR3 loop reads CASSPMGEENTEAFF. The CDR3 nucleotides are TGTGCCAGCAGCCCGATGGGGGAGGAGAACACTGAAGCTTTCTTT.

V gene TRBV4-2 combines with J gene TRBJ2-1; no clear D. V dropped 3 bases and J dropped 9 bases, with 6 bases sitting between them. Germline-derived CDR1 and CDR2 are LGHNA and YNFKEQ. The CDR3 contains 11 residues. The CDR3 spells CASSHVGEQFF. CDR3 nucleotide sequence: TGTGCCAGCAGCCACGTGGGTGAGCAGTTCTTC.

The rearrangement joins TRBV28 to TRBJ2-7; tentatively, D is TRBD1 (6 bases). CDR3 size: 12 residues. Germline values: CDR1 MDHEN, CDR2 SYDVKM. V was pared by 6 bases and J by 4 bases, with 10 bases between. Here the CDR3 reads CASSRTVYEQYF. CDR3 in DNA: TGTGCCAGCAGCCGGACAGTGTACGAGCAGTACTTC. The variable domain in full, with the rest retrieved from reference TRBV28 and TRBJ2-7, is DVKVTQSSRYLVKRTGEKVFLECVQDMDHENMFWYRQDPGLGLRLIYFSYDVKMKEKGDIPEGYSVSREKKERFSLILESASTNQTSMYLCASSRTVYEQYFGPGTRLTVT.

The chain employs TRBV7-9 and TRBJ2-2, with unresolved D. The germline CDR1 and CDR2 sequences are SEHNR and FQNEAQ (reference sequence). The CDR3 covers 14 residues. V was shortened by 6 bases and J by 0 bases, with 8 bases between the two germline ends. The CDR3 DNA reads TGTGCCAGCAGAAAAACGTCGAACACCGGGGAGCTGTTTTTT. Residues: CASRKTSNTGELFF.

The genes are TRBV2 and TRBJ1-4; no clear D. Trimming removed 7 bases from V and 3 bases from J, with 15 bases in between. From germline, CDR1 is SNHLY and CDR2 FYNNEI. The CDR3 is 15 amino acids. This chain's CDR3 is CASMEGPGANEKLFF. The CDR3, as DNA: TGTGCCAGCATGGAAGGCCCGGGAGCTAATGAAAAACTGTTTTTT.

V and J are TRBV5-1 and TRBJ1-1, with a weak D call TRBD1 (6 bases). Per germline, CDR1 SGHRS and CDR2 YFSETQ. Trimming pared 6 bases from V and 5 bases from J, leaving 23 bases between. The CDR3 has 16 amino acids. The CDR3 DNA reads TGCGCCAGCACCCTGGGGGGGGGCGTATTTTGGACTGAAGCTTTCTTT. Protein: CASTLGGGVFWTEAFF.

The chain uses TRBV5-1 and TRBJ2-7; 7 bases are a match to TRBD2. Trimming at V came to 0 bases and at J to 5 bases, leaving 2 bases not matched to a gene. The CDR3 is 13 residues long. From germline, CDR1 is SGHRS and CDR2 YFSETQ. CDR3 residues: CASSLGTSDEQYF. For the CDR3, the DNA is TGCGCCAGCAGCTTGGGTACTAGCGACGAGCAGTACTTC.

CDR3 residues: CASSLDGGLTGELFF. The CDR3 DNA is TGCGCCAGCAGCTTGGACGGGGGCCTCACTGGGGAGCTGTTTTTT. V usage is TRBV5-1 and J usage is TRBJ2-2, with D tentatively TRBD1 or TRBD2 (6 bases each). The germline V and J ends were trimmed by 0 bases and 8 bases, with 14 bases remaining between them. The germline V gene encodes CDR1 SGHRS and CDR2 YFSETQ. CDR3 size: 15 residues.

The chain is built from TRBV7-2 and TRBJ1-1, with TRBD1 matching 11 bases. J was trimmed by 6 bases and V by 6 bases; bases with no gene match: 6. This CDR3 has 14 amino acids. Germline lookup yields CDR1 SGHTA and CDR2 FQGNSA. The DNA for the CDR3 is TGTGCCAGCAGACGGACAGGGGGCCCTCCTGAAGCTTTCTTT. Amino acid sequence: CASRRTGGPPEAFF.

This sequence joins TRBV6-5 and TRBJ2-5; D ambiguous. V was clipped by 5 bases and J by 5 bases, with 9 bases between them. The CDR3 has 12 amino acids. Germline CDR1 MNHEY, CDR2 SVGAGI. The CDR3 DNA is TGTGCCAGCAGTCCCCGCAAGGAGACCCAGTACTTC. It is translated as CASSPRKETQYF.

The chain has TRBV7-2 and TRBJ1-5; no firm D call. The V gene lost 1 base and the J gene lost 6 bases, with 10 bases spanning the gap. The CDR3 spans 14 residues. Looked up from germline, CDR1 is SGHTA and CDR2 is FQGNSA. CDR3 residues: CASSLDPTSQPQHF. The DNA for the CDR3 is TGTGCCAGCAGCTTAGACCCTACTTCTCAGCCCCAGCATTTT.

The chain recombines TRBV11-3 with TRBJ2-3, with D unclear. The V end was cut by 7 bases, the J end by 1 base, with 12 bases between. Germline V CDR1 and CDR2: SGHNT, YENEEA. This CDR3 contains 14 residues. The CDR3 DNA follows: TGTGCCAGCAATTGGGGTTTTGGCACAGATACGCAGTATTTT. Its protein is CASNWGFGTDTQYF.

J is TRBJ2-1 and V is TRBV6-1; TRBD2 matches at 14 bases. J was trimmed by 12 bases and V by 2 bases; bases with no gene match: 6. CDR1 and CDR2 from the germline V gene are MNHNS and SASEGT. The CDR3 covers 15 residues. CDR3 in amino acids: CASSERGLAGVWQFF. The CDR3 nucleotides are TGTGCCAGCAGTGAAAGGGGACTAGCGGGAGTGTGGCAGTTCTTC.